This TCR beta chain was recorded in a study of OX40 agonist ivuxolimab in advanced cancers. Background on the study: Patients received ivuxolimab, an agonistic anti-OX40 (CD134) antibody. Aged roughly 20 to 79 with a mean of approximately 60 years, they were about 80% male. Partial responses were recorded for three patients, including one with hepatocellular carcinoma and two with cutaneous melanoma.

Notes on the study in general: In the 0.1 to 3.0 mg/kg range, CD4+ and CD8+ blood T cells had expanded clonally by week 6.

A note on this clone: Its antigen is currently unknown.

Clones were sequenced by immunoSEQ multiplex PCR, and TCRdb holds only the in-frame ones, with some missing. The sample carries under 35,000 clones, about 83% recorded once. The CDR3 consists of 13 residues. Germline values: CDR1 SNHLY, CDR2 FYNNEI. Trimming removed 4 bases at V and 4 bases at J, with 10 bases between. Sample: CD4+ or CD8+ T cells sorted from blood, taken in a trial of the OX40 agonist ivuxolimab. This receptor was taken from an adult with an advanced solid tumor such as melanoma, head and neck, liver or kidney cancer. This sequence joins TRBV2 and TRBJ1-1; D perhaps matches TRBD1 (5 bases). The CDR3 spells CASSVGGGTEAFF. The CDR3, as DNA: TGTGCCAGCAGTGTGGGGGGAGGCACTGAAGCTTTCTTT.